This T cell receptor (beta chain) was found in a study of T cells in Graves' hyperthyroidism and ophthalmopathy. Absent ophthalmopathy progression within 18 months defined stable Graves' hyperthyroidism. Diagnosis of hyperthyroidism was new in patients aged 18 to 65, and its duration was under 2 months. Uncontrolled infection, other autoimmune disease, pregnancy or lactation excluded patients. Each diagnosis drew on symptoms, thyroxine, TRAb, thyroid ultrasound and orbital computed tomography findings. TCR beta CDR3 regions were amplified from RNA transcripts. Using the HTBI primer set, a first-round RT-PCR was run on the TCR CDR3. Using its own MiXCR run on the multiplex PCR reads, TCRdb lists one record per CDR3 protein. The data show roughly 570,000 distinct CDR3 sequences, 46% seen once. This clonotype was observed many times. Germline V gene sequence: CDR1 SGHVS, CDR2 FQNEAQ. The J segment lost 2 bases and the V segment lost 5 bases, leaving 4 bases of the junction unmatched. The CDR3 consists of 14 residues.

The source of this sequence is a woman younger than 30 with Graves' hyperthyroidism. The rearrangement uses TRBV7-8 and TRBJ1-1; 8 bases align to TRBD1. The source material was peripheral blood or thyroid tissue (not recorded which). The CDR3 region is CASSVDRANTEAFF. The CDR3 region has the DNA TGTGCCAGCAGCGTGGACAGGGCCAACACTGAAGCTTTCTTT.